The sequence of this T cell receptor beta chain was determined in a study of long-term antiretroviral therapy in people with HIV. As for this clone: The antigen is unknown.

Study-level results: Subsequent to ART, diversity was augmented yet persisted below that of transplant donor controls.

Participants living with HIV all received treatment in the United States. Roughly 0.9-10 million cryopreserved PBMC were held in samples before DNA extraction. An immunoSEQ assay, version v3.0, was performed at survey level. In sequencing, roughly 40,000-50,000 T-cell genomes per sample were targeted. The data were produced by immunoSEQ multiplex PCR, yet TCRdb's version contains in-frame clones alone and is incomplete. The sample includes some 25,000 clones, about 88% of them seen just once. Trimming left V 1 base short and J 5 bases short, with 17 bases between. The CDR3 has 16 amino acids. CDR1 and CDR2 from the germline V gene are SGHAT and FQNNGV.

Source: unsorted PBMCs, taken 1.9 years after starting antiretroviral therapy. This receptor was identified in a woman under 40 with HIV. The rearrangement joins TRBV11-2 to TRBJ1-1; TRBD1 might be the D (5 bases). This CDR3 is CASSLAWTPGGTEAFF. The DNA of the CDR3 is TGTGCCAGCAGCTTAGCTTGGACACCGGGAGGGACTGAAGCTTTCTTT.